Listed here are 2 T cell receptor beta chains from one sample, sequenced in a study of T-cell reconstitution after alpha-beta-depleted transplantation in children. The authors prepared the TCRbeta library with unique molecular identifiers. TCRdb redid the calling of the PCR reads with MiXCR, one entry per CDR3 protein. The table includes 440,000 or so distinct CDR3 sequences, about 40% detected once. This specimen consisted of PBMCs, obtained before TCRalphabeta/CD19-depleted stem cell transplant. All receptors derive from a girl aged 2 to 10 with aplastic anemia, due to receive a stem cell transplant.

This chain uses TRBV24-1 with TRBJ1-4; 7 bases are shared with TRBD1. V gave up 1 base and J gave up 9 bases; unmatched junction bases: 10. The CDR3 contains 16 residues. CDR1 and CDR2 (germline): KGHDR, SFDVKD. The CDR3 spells CATSDLEGTEEQKLFF. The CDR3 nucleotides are TGTGCCACCAGTGATTTAGAAGGGACAGAGGAGCAAAAACTGTTTTTT.

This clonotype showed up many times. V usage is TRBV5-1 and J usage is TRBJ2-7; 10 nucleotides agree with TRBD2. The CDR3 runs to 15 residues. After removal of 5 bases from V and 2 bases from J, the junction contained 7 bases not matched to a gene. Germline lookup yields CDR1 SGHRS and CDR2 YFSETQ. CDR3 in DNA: TGCGCCAGCAGTCCGGGACTAGCGAATCCCTACGAGCAGTACTTC. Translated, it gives CASSPGLANPYEQYF. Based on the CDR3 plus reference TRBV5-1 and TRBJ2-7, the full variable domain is KAGVTQTPRYLIKTRGQQVTLSCSPISGHRSVSWYQQTPGQGLQFLFEYFSETQRNKGNFPGRFSGRQFSNSRSEMNVSTLELGDSALYLCASSPGLANPYEQYFGPGTRLTVT.